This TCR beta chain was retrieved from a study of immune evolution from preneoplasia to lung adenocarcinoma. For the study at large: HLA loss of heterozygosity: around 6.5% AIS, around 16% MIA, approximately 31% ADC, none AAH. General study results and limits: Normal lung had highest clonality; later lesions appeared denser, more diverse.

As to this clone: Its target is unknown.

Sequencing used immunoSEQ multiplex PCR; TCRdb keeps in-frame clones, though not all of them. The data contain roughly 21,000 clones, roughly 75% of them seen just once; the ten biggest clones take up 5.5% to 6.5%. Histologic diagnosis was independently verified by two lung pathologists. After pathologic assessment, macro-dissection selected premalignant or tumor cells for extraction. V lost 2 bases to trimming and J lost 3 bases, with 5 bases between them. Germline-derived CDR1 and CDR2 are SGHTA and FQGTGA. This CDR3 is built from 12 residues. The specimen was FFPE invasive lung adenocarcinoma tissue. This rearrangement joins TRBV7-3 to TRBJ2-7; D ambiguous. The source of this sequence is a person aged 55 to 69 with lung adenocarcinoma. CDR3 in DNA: TGTGCCAGCAGCTTATTCAGCTACGAGCAGTACTTC. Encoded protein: CASSLFSYEQYF.